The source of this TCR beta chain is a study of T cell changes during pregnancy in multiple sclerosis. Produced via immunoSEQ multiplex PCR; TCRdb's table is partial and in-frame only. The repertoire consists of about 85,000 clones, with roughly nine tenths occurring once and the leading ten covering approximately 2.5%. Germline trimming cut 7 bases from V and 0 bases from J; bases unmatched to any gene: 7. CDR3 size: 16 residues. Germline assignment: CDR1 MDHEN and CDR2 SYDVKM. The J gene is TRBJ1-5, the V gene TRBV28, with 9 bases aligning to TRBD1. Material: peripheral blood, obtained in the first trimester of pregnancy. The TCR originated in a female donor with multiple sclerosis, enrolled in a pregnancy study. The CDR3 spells CASIETGGLSNQPQHF. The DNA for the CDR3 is TGTGCCAGCATCGAAACAGGGGGCCTTAGCAATCAGCCCCAGCATTTT.